Following are 30 T cell receptor beta chains from one sample sequenced in a study of naive and memory T cell subsets. Ligated cDNA underwent four rounds of PCR with nested alpha and beta constant region primers and SP2. Each CDR3 protein gets one entry after TCRdb re-called the 5' RACE reads with MiXCR. The sample lists some 60,000 distinct CDR3 sequences; 7.6% were seen once. The library had UMIs added by 3' ligation of an oligonucleotide to TCR cDNA. Receptors were obtained from a female donor in good health.

The rearrangement joins TRBV9 to TRBJ1-1; D is undetermined. The CDR3 extends over 13 amino acids. Germline V gives CDR1 SGDLS, CDR2 YYNGEE. V lost 4 bases, J lost 1 base, and 8 bases lay in between. CDR3 loop: CASSRYTNTEAFF. Written as DNA, the CDR3 is TGTGCCAGCAGCAGATACACGAACACTGAAGCTTTCTTT.

The DNA of the CDR3 is TGCGCCAGCAGCCGGCGCGGGACTAATGAAGATACGCAGTATTTT. Translating it yields CASSRRGTNEDTQYF. The V and J genes are TRBV5-1 and TRBJ2-3, with 7 bases that match TRBD2. The J segment lost 5 bases and the V segment lost 4 bases, leaving 10 bases of the junction unmatched. Germline values: CDR1 SGHRS, CDR2 YFSETQ. The CDR3 length is 15 residues.

This clonotype occurred many times. For the CDR3, the DNA is TGTGCCACCCCCGGCCTCCGCTCTGGTAATGAGCAGTTCTTC. Translation: CATPGLRSGNEQFF. The rearrangement links TRBV28 to TRBJ2-1; D is ambiguous. The CDR3 extends over 14 amino acids. Between the trimmed V and J ends, which lost 10 bases and 7 bases, there was a span of 20 bases. The germline V gene encodes CDR1 MDHEN and CDR2 SYDVKM.

V usage is TRBV27 and J usage is TRBJ1-1, with TRBD1 matching over 7 bases. V lost 0 bases, J lost 1 base, and 8 bases stayed unmatched. The CDR3 runs to 17 residues. Germline CDR1 and CDR2: MNHEY and SMNVEV (reference sequence). CDR3 sequence reads: CASSLSRDSSRNTEAFF. The CDR3 nucleotides are TGTGCCAGCAGTTTATCCCGGGACAGTTCGAGGAACACTGAAGCTTTCTTT.

The rearrangement links TRBV20-1 to TRBJ2-4; D is possibly TRBD1 (5 bases). CDR3 length: 14 residues. V was shortened by 2 bases and J by 0 bases, with 8 bases between the two germline ends. Per the germline V gene, CDR1 is DFQATT and CDR2 is SNEGSKA (reference sequence). The CDR3 loop reads CSARPGLAKNIQYF. The DNA of the CDR3 is TGCAGTGCTAGACCAGGGTTAGCCAAAAACATTCAGTACTTC.

V usage is TRBV20-1 and J usage is TRBJ2-5; D is perhaps TRBD2 (7 bases). Between the trimmed V and J ends, which lost 5 bases and 5 bases, there was a span of 18 bases. CDR1 and CDR2 (germline): DFQATT, SNEGSKA (reference sequence). The CDR3 spans 14 residues. The CDR3 nucleotides are TGCAGTGCTCGGCGGGGGCATTACCGGGAGACCCAGTACTTC. This codes for CSARRGHYRETQYF.

This clonotype came up many times. The V gene is TRBV6-5, the J gene TRBJ1-2; D unresolved. Trimming cost V 7 bases and J 8 bases, with 14 bases left between them. Germline CDR1 and CDR2: MNHEY and SVGAGI. There are 12 residues in the CDR3. The CDR3 loop is CASKYAPGGYTF. Here the CDR3 DNA reads TGTGCCAGCAAGTATGCCCCGGGGGGCTACACCTTC.

The chain employs TRBV3-1 and TRBJ2-1; 7 bases align to TRBD2. Trimming cost V 5 bases and J 4 bases; bases outside gene matches: 5. This CDR3 comprises 14 residues. Germline V gives CDR1 LGHDT, CDR2 YNNKEL (reference sequence). The CDR3 protein is CASSVLARYNEQFF. The CDR3 nucleotides read TGTGCCAGCAGCGTACTAGCGAGGTACAATGAGCAGTTCTTC.

As to this clonotype: A read error may be the cause here, since a much bigger clone is one base away. The gene calls are TRBV6-6 and TRBJ1-1; perhaps TRBD1 as D (6 bases). CDR1 is MNHNY, CDR2 SVGAGI, per germline (reference sequence). The CDR3 covers 16 residues. DNA for the CDR3: TGTTCCAGCAGTTACACTAACCTAGGGGGAACTGCTGAAGCTTTCTTT. Translation gives CSSSYTNLGGTAEAFF.

The chain uses TRBV30 and TRBJ1-1; D perhaps matches TRBD1 (6 bases). Germline loops: CDR1 GTSNPN, CDR2 SVGIG (reference sequence). The V end lost 5 bases, the J end lost 4 bases, and 20 bases lay between the germline ends. There are 15 residues in the CDR3. In DNA, the CDR3 is TGTGCCTGGCGACGGGGCCAGGGGAAGAGCACTGAAGCTTTCTTT. Amino acid sequence: CAWRRGQGKSTEAFF.

This clonotype came up many times. The chain is built from TRBV28 and TRBJ2-7, with 7 bases matching TRBD1. Germline CDR1 and CDR2: MDHEN and SYDVKM. J gave up 3 bases and V 7 bases, and 12 bases lay outside the gene matches. The CDR3 length is 15 residues. Here the CDR3 reads CASTYTGTAYYEQYF. The CDR3 DNA reads as TGTGCCAGCACCTATACTGGGACAGCCTACTACGAGCAGTACTTC.

The chain employs TRBV27 and TRBJ2-7; no clear D. With 8 bases removed from V and 6 bases from J, the gap between germline ends came to 11 bases. Germline CDR1 MNHEY, CDR2 SMNVEV (reference sequence). The CDR3 is 11 amino acids. The CDR3 DNA is TGTGCCAGCCTAGATCGGTTCGAGCAGTACTTC. Translating gives CASLDRFEQYF.

This clonotype was found many times. The rearrangement links TRBV10-3 to TRBJ1-1, with 9 bases that match TRBD1. With 4 bases clipped from V and 6 bases from J, the junction kept 0 bases outside the gene matches. Germline assignment: CDR1 ENHRY and CDR2 SYGVKD. The CDR3 runs to 12 residues. CDR3 coding DNA: TGTGCCATCAGTGGGACAGGGGCTGAAGCTTTCTTT. Residues: CAISGTGAEAFF.

This clonotype showed up many times. The chain links TRBV4-3 to TRBJ2-7; 9 bases are shared with TRBD1. With 5 bases clipped from V and 2 bases from J, the junction kept 4 bases outside the gene matches. Germline V lookup: CDR1 LGHNA, CDR2 YSLEER. CDR3 length equals 14 residues. The CDR3 DNA sequence: TGCGCCAGCAGCTCTCGACAGGGGGCCTACGAGCAGTACTTC. Its protein is CASSSRQGAYEQYF.

This clonotype was detected a few times. The CDR3 spells CASSFTGADTQYF. As DNA, the CDR3 is TGTGCCAGCAGCTTCACCGGGGCAGATACGCAGTATTTT. This chain joins TRBV7-3 and TRBJ2-3, with TRBD2 as a possible D gene (5 bases). Germline CDR1 is SGHTA and CDR2 is FQGTGA. The CDR3 totals 13 residues. Trimming left V 3 bases short and J 4 bases short, with 8 bases between.

This clonotype was found many times. V and J are TRBV3-1 and TRBJ1-1; D is possibly TRBD1 (5 bases). The CDR3 covers 14 residues. Germline-derived CDR1 and CDR2 are LGHDT and YNNKEL (reference sequence). V was trimmed by 4 bases and J by 0 bases, leaving 9 bases between them. CDR3 amino acids: CASSRGQVNTEAFF. The CDR3, as DNA: TGTGCCAGCAGCCGAGGACAAGTGAACACTGAAGCTTTCTTT.

The chain joins TRBV5-5 to TRBJ1-6, with D possibly being TRBD1 (5 bases). Trimming stripped 2 bases from V and 0 bases from J, with 9 bases between. Germline assignment: CDR1 SGHKS and CDR2 YYEKEE (reference sequence). The CDR3 has 16 amino acids. The CDR3 here is CASSFSGSSYNSPLHF. CDR3 coding DNA: TGTGCCAGCAGCTTTTCAGGGAGCTCCTATAATTCACCCCTCCACTTT.

This clonotype appeared a few times. The chain couples TRBV28 to TRBJ1-2; 7 nucleotides agree with TRBD1. The CDR3 is made up of 13 amino acids. V shed 7 bases, J shed 6 bases, and the junction held 8 bases outside the gene matches. The V gene's germline CDR1 is MDHEN and CDR2 SYDVKM. The CDR3 here is CASKKGGADGYTF. The CDR3 nucleotides are TGTGCCAGCAAAAAAGGGGGCGCGGATGGCTACACCTTC.

V usage is TRBV6-5 and J usage is TRBJ1-2, with D uncertain. Germline V gene sequence: CDR1 MNHEY, CDR2 SVGAGI. Trimming cost V 6 bases and J 1 base, with 9 bases left between them. The CDR3 is 13 residues long. In nucleotides, the CDR3 is TGTGCCAGCAGGTCCCGTGATAACTATGGCTACACCTTC. It codes for CASRSRDNYGYTF.

This clonotype was counted only a few times. This chain joins TRBV3-1 and TRBJ2-7, with a possible D match to TRBD1 (6 bases). V was clipped by 0 bases and J by 6 bases, with 15 bases between them. Looked up from germline, CDR1 is LGHDT and CDR2 is YNNKEL (reference sequence). This CDR3 has 15 residues. The CDR3 DNA reads TGTGCCAGCAGCCAAGATCTCTGGCAGGGGAGCGAGCAGTACTTC. Its protein is CASSQDLWQGSEQYF.

At least ten counts were recorded for this clonotype. The rearrangement links TRBV20-1 to TRBJ1-1; D ambiguous. The CDR3 is 12 residues long. The V gene's germline CDR1 is DFQATT and CDR2 SNEGSKA (reference sequence). Between the trimmed V and J ends, which lost 6 bases and 0 bases, there was a span of 8 bases. CDR3 in amino acids: CSAGKVNTEAFF. The CDR3 DNA sequence: TGCAGTGCGGGCAAGGTGAACACTGAAGCTTTCTTT.

This clonotype was detected ten times or more. V gene TRBV6-5 combines with J gene TRBJ1-3, with 10 bases fitting TRBD1. The V gene end was trimmed by 5 bases and the J gene end by 9 bases; junction bases not matched to a gene: 7. The CDR3 totals 14 residues. Germline V gene lookup returns CDR1 MNHEY and CDR2 SVGAGI. The DNA of the CDR3 is TGTGCCAGCAGTCCCCGGGACAGGGGTCGCACCATATATTTT. It translates to CASSPRDRGRTIYF.

This clonotype came up a few times. The rearrangement uses TRBV20-1 and TRBJ1-2; TRBD1 matches at 7 bases. Germline V gene data show CDR1 as DFQATT and CDR2 as SNEGSKA (reference sequence). Trimming cost V 4 bases and J 12 bases; bases outside gene matches: 26. This CDR3 has 17 residues. The CDR3 DNA is TGCAGTGCTATCATTCAGCCACCATCCGACAGGGACGGCGGCGACACCTTC. Translating gives CSAIIQPPSDRDGGDTF.

At least ten counts were recorded for this clonotype. The J gene is TRBJ2-5, the V gene TRBV7-2, with D perhaps matching TRBD2 (5 bases). CDR1 and CDR2 (germline): SGHTA, FQGNSA. The CDR3 sequence is 15 residues long. Trimming cost V 5 bases and J 3 bases, with 16 bases left between them. CDR3 sequence (DNA): TGTGCCAGCAGCCACTCCGTTTACGGGAAAGAGACCCAGTACTTC. Protein product: CASSHSVYGKETQYF.

The rearrangement uses TRBV7-2 and TRBJ2-1; 9 positions agree with TRBD2. V lost 1 base, J lost 9 bases, and 4 bases stayed unmatched. The CDR3 runs 14 residues. From germline, CDR1 is SGHTA and CDR2 FQGNSA. The CDR3 region is CASSLGLAEGEQFF. CDR3 sequence (DNA): TGTGCCAGCAGCTTAGGACTAGCGGAAGGTGAGCAGTTCTTC. Looking up the rest from reference TRBV7-2 and TRBJ2-1 gives the full variable domain: GAGVSQSPSNKVTEKGKDVELRCDPISGHTALYWYRQSLGQGLEFLIYFQGNSAPDKSGLPSDRFSAERTGGSVSTLTIQRTQQEDSAVYLCASSLGLAEGEQFFGPGTRLTVL.

This rearrangement joins TRBV28 to TRBJ2-5; D unclear. CDR1 and CDR2 from the germline V gene are MDHEN and SYDVKM. Trimming removed 8 bases from V and 5 bases from J, with 18 bases in between. The CDR3 extends over 14 amino acids. CDR3 sequence: CASCLLALGETQYF. As DNA, the CDR3 is TGTGCCAGCTGTCTCTTAGCTTTGGGGGAGACCCAGTACTTC.

This clonotype has a count of ten or more. The chain is built from TRBV7-2 and TRBJ2-3; D is uncertain. Trimming left V 4 bases short and J 9 bases short, with 11 bases between. Germline V gene sequence: CDR1 SGHTA, CDR2 FQGNSA. This CDR3 is 12 amino acids long. The CDR3 nucleotides are TGTGCCAGCAGCTACCGTCCCGGCACGCAGTATTTT. Amino acids: CASSYRPGTQYF.

The table lists this clonotype with many counts. V and J are TRBV11-3 and TRBJ2-1; D gene unclear. Per germline, CDR1 SGHNT and CDR2 YENEEA. With 5 bases removed from V and 8 bases from J, the gap between germline ends came to 13 bases. CDR3 size: 13 residues. The CDR3 spells CASSPDPTDEQFF. The CDR3 DNA reads TGTGCCAGCAGCCCCGACCCCACCGATGAGCAGTTCTTC.

This clonotype has only a few counts. This clone may be a read error of a much larger clone one base away. V and J are TRBV20-1 and TRBJ1-2; D possibly corresponds to TRBD1 (5 bases). This CDR3 is 16 amino acids long. Germline V CDR1 and CDR2: DFQATT, SNEGSKA (reference sequence). The DNA for the CDR3 is TGCAGTGCTAGAGATTACTCCAGGGAAAGCTCCTATGGCGACACCTTC. As protein: CSARDYSRESSYGDTF.

This clonotype was seen at least ten times. The V and J genes are TRBV7-9 and TRBJ1-4; 7 bases are shared with TRBD1. This CDR3 region has 15 residues. V trimming: 2 bases; J trimming: 0 bases; junction bases outside the gene matches: 0. Germline V gives CDR1 SEHNR, CDR2 FQNEAQ (reference sequence). The CDR3 loop reads CASSLTGATNEKLFF. CDR3 DNA: TGTGCCAGCAGCTTAACAGGGGCAACTAATGAAAAACTGTTTTTT.